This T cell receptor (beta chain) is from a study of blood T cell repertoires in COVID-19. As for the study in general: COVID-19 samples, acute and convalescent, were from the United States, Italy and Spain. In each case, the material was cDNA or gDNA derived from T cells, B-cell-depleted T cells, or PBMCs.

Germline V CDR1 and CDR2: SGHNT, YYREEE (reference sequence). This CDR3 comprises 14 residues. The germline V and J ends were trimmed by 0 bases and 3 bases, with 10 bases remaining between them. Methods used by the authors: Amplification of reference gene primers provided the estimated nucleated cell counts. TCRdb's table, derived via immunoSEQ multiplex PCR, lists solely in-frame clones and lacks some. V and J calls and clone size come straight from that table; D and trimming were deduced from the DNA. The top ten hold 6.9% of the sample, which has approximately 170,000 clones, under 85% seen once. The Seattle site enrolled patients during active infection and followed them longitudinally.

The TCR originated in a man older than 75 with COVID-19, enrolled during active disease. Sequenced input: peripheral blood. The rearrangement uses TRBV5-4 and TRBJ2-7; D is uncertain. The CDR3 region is CASSLGRPGYEQYF. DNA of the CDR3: TGTGCCAGCAGCTTGGGGCGGCCCGGCTACGAGCAGTACTTC.